Reported below is one TCR beta chain. This sample was taken from a study of OX40 agonist ivuxolimab in advanced cancers. Study-level information: Partial responses were recorded for three patients, including one with hepatocellular carcinoma and two with cutaneous melanoma.

TCRdb's table, derived via immunoSEQ multiplex PCR, lists solely in-frame clones and lacks some. The top ten hold around 1.5% of the sample, which has around 62,000 clones, roughly 82% seen once. V was shortened by 3 bases and J by 7 bases, with 20 bases between the two germline ends. The length of the CDR3 is 16 residues. Germline assignment: CDR1 SGDLS and CDR2 YYNGEE. The V gene is TRBV9, the J gene TRBJ2-1, with D unclear. Here the sequenced sample was CD4+ or CD8+ T cells sorted from blood, taken in a trial of the OX40 agonist ivuxolimab. The sequence came from an adult with an advanced solid tumor such as melanoma, head and neck, liver or kidney cancer. The CDR3 sequence is CASSATTSQVGNEQFF. The CDR3 DNA sequence: TGTGCCAGCAGCGCCACGACCAGCCAAGTGGGGAATGAGCAGTTCTTC. Supplemented by reference TRBV9 and TRBJ2-1, the full variable domain reads DSGVTQTPKHLITATGQRVTLRCSPRSGDLSVYWYQQSLDQGLQFLIQYYNGEERAKGNILERFSAQQFPDLHSELNLSSLELGDSALYFCASSATTSQVGNEQFFGPGTRLTVL.